The 20 T cell receptor beta chains presented below share a single source sample, sequenced in a study of CD8 T cells in Susac syndrome (dated by TCRdb to the late 2010s). Library preparation used the immunoSEQ multiplex PCR assay. RNA was extracted using the RNeasy kit, and about 0.45 to 1 ug of the RNA was reverse transcribed with random hexamers. The public reads were reanalyzed by TCRdb: fastp trimming at Q25, MiXCR alignment, in-frame beta chains only. One record per CDR3 amino acid sequence lists the most common genes and DNA. The sample table lists 110,000 to 150,000 distinct CDR3 sequences, 94% of them with a count of one. The biggest ten clones account for around 0.29% of the sample. Sequenced input: CD8+ T cells from PBMCs. These receptors were obtained from a human donor in good health.

In its sample, this clonotype was seen once. This rearrangement joins TRBV6-5 to TRBJ1-1; tentatively, D is TRBD1 (5 bases). Looked up from germline, CDR1 is MNHEY and CDR2 is SVGAGI. This CDR3 is 17 amino acids long. V lost 0 bases, J lost 0 bases, and 14 bases lay in between. This CDR3 is CASSYSMGGGLNTEAFF. For the CDR3, the DNA is TGTGCCAGCAGTTACTCGATGGGCGGGGGACTGAACACTGAAGCTTTCTTT.

This chain joins TRBV5-1 and TRBJ2-3; 8 bases match TRBD2. Germline CDR1 and CDR2: SGHRS and YFSETQ. J lost 5 bases, V lost 4 bases, and 9 bases had no gene match. The CDR3 spans 15 residues. CDR3 protein: CASSPGTSILDTQYF. The CDR3 nucleotides are TGCGCCAGCAGCCCCGGGACTAGTATATTAGATACGCAGTATTTT.

This rearrangement joins TRBV7-9 to TRBJ2-7; no reliable D call. Trimming left V 4 bases short and J 7 bases short, with 11 bases between. The CDR3 spans 12 residues. Germline V gene data show CDR1 as SEHNR and CDR2 as FQNEAQ (reference sequence). CDR3 loop: CASSSIPSEQYF. CDR3 in DNA: TGTGCCAGCAGCTCAATCCCGTCGGAGCAGTACTTC.

The rearrangement uses TRBV28 and TRBJ2-1; TRBD1 matches at 8 bases. The J segment lost 3 bases and the V segment lost 7 bases, leaving 14 bases of the junction unmatched. CDR1 and CDR2 from the germline V gene are MDHEN and SYDVKM. The CDR3 totals 17 residues. CDR3 residues: CASNSPRVDRVYNEQFF. The CDR3 DNA follows: TGTGCCAGCAATTCCCCCCGGGTGGACAGGGTCTACAATGAGCAGTTCTTC.

The chain uses TRBV20-1 and TRBJ1-4; D may be TRBD1 (5 bases). The CDR3 sequence is 17 residues long. V was clipped by 4 bases and J by 6 bases, with 24 bases between them. CDR1 and CDR2 from the germline V gene are DFQATT and SNEGSKA (reference sequence). The CDR3 spells CSAINPLGGRVHEKLFF. The CDR3, as DNA: TGCAGTGCTATCAACCCCCTCGGGGGTAGGGTTCATGAAAAACTGTTTTTT.

The J gene is TRBJ1-1, the V gene TRBV3-1; D is uncertain. There are 13 residues in the CDR3. From germline, CDR1 is LGHDT and CDR2 YNNKEL (reference sequence). Trimming took 4 bases from V and 7 from J, leaving 13 bases between them. Here the CDR3 DNA reads TGTGCCAGCAGCCGAACAGTAGTCGATGAAGCTTTCTTT. As protein: CASSRTVVDEAFF.

The chain combines TRBV7-9 with TRBJ2-1; 7 bases map to TRBD1. Germline V CDR1 and CDR2: SEHNR, FQNEAQ (reference sequence). The CDR3 covers 15 residues. J gave up 6 bases and V 3 bases, and 8 bases lay outside the gene matches. CDR3 in DNA: TGTGCCAGCAGCTTGGGGCAGGGGGACAGCAATGAGCAGTTCTTC. Translated, it gives CASSLGQGDSNEQFF.

The chain combines TRBV6-5 with TRBJ2-1, with 8 nucleotides matching TRBD2. V shed 2 bases, J shed 5 bases, and the junction held 2 bases outside the gene matches. CDR1 and CDR2 (germline): MNHEY, SVGAGI. The CDR3 extends over 14 amino acids. The CDR3 region has the DNA TGTGCCAGCAGTTACACGACTAGCGACAATGAGCAGTTCTTC. It codes for CASSYTTSDNEQFF.

This clonotype appeared once. The chain couples TRBV20-1 to TRBJ2-5; the D gene is possibly TRBD1 (5 bases). This CDR3 contains 11 residues. Trimming left V 8 bases short and J 2 bases short, with 9 bases between. Germline CDR1 is DFQATT and CDR2 is SNEGSKA (reference sequence). The CDR3 loop is CSTDRQETQYF. As DNA, the CDR3 is TGCAGTACAGACAGACAAGAGACCCAGTACTTC.

The chain couples TRBV20-1 to TRBJ2-1; D not certain. The germline CDR1 and CDR2 sequences are DFQATT and SNEGSKA (reference sequence). The CDR3 is 15 amino acids. The V gene lost 0 bases and the J gene lost 0 bases, with 9 bases spanning the gap. The chain's CDR3 is CSARDHPSSYNEQFF. CDR3 DNA sequence: TGCAGTGCTAGAGATCATCCAAGCTCCTACAATGAGCAGTTCTTC.

V gene TRBV28 combines with J gene TRBJ2-3; 12 bases are shared with TRBD2. The length of the CDR3 is 16 residues. CDR1 is MDHEN, CDR2 SYDVKM, per germline. J lost 0 bases, V lost 3 bases, and 1 base had no gene match. The CDR3 nucleotides read TGTGCCAGCAGTTTCGGGACTAGCGGGAGCACAGATACGCAGTATTTT. Residues: CASSFGTSGSTDTQYF.

This clonotype came up once. The V call is TRBV6-2 or TRBV6-3, the J call TRBJ2-2; a weak D match, TRBD2 (5 bases). V was pared by 7 bases and J by 6 bases, with 12 bases between. The length of the CDR3 is 13 residues. Germline lookup yields CDR1 MNHEY and CDR2 SVGEGT. The CDR3 sequence: CASNVGVSGELFF. For the CDR3, the DNA is TGTGCCAGCAACGTGGGAGTTTCCGGGGAGCTGTTTTTT.

The V and J genes are TRBV23-1 and TRBJ2-7; D possibly corresponds to TRBD2 (7 bases). TRBV23-1 is recorded as an ORF, its role being uncertain. The CDR3 sequence is 13 residues long. As DNA, the CDR3 is TGCGGAAGGGGGGGCCGAAATGGTTACGAGCAGTACTTC. Translated: CGRGGRNGYEQYF.

This chain links TRBV29-1 with TRBJ1-1; D may be TRBD1 (6 bases). Between the trimmed V and J ends, which lost 5 bases and 5 bases, there was a span of 6 bases. Germline lookup yields CDR1 SQVTM and CDR2 ANQGSEA. CDR3 length: 10 amino acids. In DNA form, the CDR3 reads TGCAGCGTTCAGGGGACTGAAGCTTTCTTT. It translates to CSVQGTEAFF.

This chain joins TRBV13 and TRBJ2-1; no reliable D call. The V gene lost 5 bases and the J gene lost 7 bases, with 9 bases spanning the gap. This CDR3 contains 12 residues. Germline V gene sequence: CDR1 PRHDT, CDR2 FYEKMQ (reference sequence). CDR3 nucleotide sequence: TGTGCCAGCAGCCAGACCGCGAATGAGCAGTTCTTC. As protein: CASSQTANEQFF.

J is TRBJ2-2 and V is TRBV27; D not resolved. Germline CDR1 MNHEY, CDR2 SMNVEV (reference sequence). Trimming stripped 5 bases from V and 7 bases from J, with 11 bases between. The CDR3 totals 13 residues. CDR3 amino acids: CASSQAAGGELFF. CDR3 coding DNA: TGTGCCAGCAGTCAGGCGGCCGGCGGGGAGCTGTTTTTT.

The chain has TRBV29-1 and TRBJ2-7; TRBD1 or TRBD2 may be the D gene (7 bases each). The CDR3 covers 14 residues. The V gene lost 6 bases and the J gene lost 2 bases, with 17 bases spanning the gap. CDR1 SQVTM and CDR2 ANQGSEA come from the germline V gene. CDR3 amino acids: CSVPRGDSPYEQYF. CDR3 DNA sequence: TGCAGCGTGCCCCGGGGGGACAGCCCCTACGAGCAGTACTTC.

The rearrangement uses TRBV6-2 or TRBV6-3 and TRBJ1-1; no firm D call. Germline V gene lookup returns CDR1 MNHEY and CDR2 SVGEGT. The CDR3 sequence is 13 residues long. V was clipped by 2 bases and J by 1 base, with 5 bases between them. CDR3 DNA: TGTGCCAGCAGTTACGTGAAGAACACTGAAGCTTTCTTT. Its protein is CASSYVKNTEAFF.

The chain has TRBV20-1 and TRBJ2-7; possibly TRBD2 for D (5 bases). Trimming took off 6 bases at V and 0 bases at J, with 12 bases between the two ends. CDR3 size: 13 residues. CDR1 is DFQATT and CDR2 is SNEGSKA in the germline V gene (reference sequence). The CDR3 nucleotides are TGCAGTGCATCGGGATCCCACTCCTACGAGCAGTACTTC. Translated: CSASGSHSYEQYF.

The V and J genes are TRBV3-1 and TRBJ2-1; 7 nucleotides align to TRBD2. J gave up 0 bases and V 0 bases, and 5 bases lay outside the gene matches. This CDR3 has 17 amino acids. Germline CDR1 LGHDT, CDR2 YNNKEL (reference sequence). The CDR3 reads CASSQDLSGASYNEQFF. The DNA of the CDR3 is TGTGCCAGCAGCCAAGATCTGAGCGGGGCCTCCTACAATGAGCAGTTCTTC.